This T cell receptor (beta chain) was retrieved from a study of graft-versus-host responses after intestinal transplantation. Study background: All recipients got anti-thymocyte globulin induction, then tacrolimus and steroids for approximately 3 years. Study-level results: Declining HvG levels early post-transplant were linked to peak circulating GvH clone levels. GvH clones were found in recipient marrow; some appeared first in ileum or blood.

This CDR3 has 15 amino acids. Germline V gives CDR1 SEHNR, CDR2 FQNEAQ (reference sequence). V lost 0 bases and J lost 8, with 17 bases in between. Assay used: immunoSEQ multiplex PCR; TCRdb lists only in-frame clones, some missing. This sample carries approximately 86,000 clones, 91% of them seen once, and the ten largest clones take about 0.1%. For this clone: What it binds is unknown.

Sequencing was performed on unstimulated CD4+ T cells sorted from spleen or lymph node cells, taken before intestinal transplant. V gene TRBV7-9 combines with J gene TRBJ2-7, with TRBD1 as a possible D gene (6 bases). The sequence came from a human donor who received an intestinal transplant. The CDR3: CASSLATLKQGKQYF. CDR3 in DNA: TGTGCCAGCAGCTTAGCTACCCTAAAACAGGGAAAGCAGTACTTC.